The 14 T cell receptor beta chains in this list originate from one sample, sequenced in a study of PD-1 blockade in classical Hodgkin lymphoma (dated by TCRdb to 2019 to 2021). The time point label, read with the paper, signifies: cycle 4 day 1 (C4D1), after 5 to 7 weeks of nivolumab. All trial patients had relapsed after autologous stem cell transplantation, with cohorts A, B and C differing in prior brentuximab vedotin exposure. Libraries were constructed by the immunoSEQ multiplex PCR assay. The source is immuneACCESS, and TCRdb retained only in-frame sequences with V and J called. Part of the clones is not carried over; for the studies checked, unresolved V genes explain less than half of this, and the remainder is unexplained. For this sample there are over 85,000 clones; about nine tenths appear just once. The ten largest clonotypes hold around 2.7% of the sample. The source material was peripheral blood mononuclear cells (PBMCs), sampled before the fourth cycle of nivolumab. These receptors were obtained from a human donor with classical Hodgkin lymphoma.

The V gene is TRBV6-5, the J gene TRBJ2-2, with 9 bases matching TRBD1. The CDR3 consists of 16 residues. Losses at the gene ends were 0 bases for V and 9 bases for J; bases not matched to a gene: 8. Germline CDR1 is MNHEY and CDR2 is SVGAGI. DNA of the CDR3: TGTGCCAGCAGTTACTCTAGGGACAGGGCGATCTGGGAGCTGTTTTTT. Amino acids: CASSYSRDRAIWELFF.

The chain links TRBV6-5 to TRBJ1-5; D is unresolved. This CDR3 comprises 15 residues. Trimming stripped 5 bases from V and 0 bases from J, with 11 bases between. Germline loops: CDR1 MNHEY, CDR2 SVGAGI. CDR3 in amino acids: CASSRIQNSNQPQHF. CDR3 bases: TGTGCCAGCAGTCGGATCCAGAATAGCAATCAGCCCCAGCATTTT.

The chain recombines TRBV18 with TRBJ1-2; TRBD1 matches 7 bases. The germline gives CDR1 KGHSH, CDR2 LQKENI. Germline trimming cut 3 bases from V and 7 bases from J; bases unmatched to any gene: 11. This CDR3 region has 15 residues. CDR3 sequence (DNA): TGTGCCAGCTCACCGCGACAGGGAGGGGAATTTGGCTACACCTTC. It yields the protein CASSPRQGGEFGYTF.

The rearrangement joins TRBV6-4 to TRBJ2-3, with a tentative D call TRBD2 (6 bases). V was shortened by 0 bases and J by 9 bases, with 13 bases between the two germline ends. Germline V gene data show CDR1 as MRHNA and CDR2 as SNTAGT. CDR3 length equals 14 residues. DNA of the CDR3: TGTGCCAGCAGTGACTCGGGAGGTGGGCAAACGCAGTATTTT. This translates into CASSDSGGGQTQYF.

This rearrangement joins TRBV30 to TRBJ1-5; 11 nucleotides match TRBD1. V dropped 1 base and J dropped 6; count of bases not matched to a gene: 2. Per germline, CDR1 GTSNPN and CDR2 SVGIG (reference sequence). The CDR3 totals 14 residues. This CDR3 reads CAWSGGTGGQPQHF. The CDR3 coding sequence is TGTGCCTGGAGTGGGGGGACAGGGGGTCAGCCCCAGCATTTT.

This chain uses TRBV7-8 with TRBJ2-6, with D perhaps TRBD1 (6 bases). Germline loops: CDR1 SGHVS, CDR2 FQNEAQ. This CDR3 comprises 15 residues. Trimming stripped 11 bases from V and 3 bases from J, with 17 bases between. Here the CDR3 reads CAVRRGAYGANVLTF. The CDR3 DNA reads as TGTGCCGTACGCAGGGGCGCGTATGGGGCCAACGTCCTGACTTTC.

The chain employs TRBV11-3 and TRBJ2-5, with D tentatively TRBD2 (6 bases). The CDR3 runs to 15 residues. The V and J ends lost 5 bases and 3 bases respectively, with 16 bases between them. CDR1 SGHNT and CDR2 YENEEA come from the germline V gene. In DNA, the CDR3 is TGTGCCAGCAGCCTCTCCGGGCGGAGGGAAGAGACCCAGTACTTC. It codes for CASSLSGRREETQYF.

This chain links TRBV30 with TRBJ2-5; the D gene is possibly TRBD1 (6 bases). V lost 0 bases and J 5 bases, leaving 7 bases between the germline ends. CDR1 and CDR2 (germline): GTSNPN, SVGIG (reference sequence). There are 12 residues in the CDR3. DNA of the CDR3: TGTGCCTGGAGTGTAAGGGGGGAGACCCAGTACTTC. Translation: CAWSVRGETQYF.

Here the CDR3 DNA reads TGTGCCAGCAGCTACGCGCGGGGGACGGAGACCCAGTACTTC. It translates to CASSYARGTETQYF. The chain has TRBV7-2 and TRBJ2-5; 7 bases are shared with TRBD2. The CDR3 totals 14 residues. Per germline, CDR1 SGHTA and CDR2 FQGNSA. J was trimmed by 5 bases and V by 4 bases; bases with no gene match: 7.

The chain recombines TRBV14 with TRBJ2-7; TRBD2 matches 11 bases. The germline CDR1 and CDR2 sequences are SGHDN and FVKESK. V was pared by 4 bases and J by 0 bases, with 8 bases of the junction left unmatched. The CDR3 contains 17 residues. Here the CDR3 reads CASSLGLAGGYSYEQYF. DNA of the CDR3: TGTGCCAGCAGCCTGGGTCTAGCGGGGGGTTACTCCTACGAGCAGTACTTC.

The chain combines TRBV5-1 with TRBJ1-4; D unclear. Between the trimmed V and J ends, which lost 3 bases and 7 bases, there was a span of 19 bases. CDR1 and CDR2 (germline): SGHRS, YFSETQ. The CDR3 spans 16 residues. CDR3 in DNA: TGCGCCAGCAGCTCGCGGGTAGATACCTGGGGTGAAAAACTGTTTTTT. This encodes CASSSRVDTWGEKLFF.

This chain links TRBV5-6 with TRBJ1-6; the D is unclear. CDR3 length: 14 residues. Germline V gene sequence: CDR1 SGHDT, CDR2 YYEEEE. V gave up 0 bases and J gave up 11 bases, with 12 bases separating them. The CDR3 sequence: CASSLVVPVAPLHF. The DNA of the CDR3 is TGTGCCAGCAGCTTGGTGGTGCCCGTGGCACCCCTCCACTTT.

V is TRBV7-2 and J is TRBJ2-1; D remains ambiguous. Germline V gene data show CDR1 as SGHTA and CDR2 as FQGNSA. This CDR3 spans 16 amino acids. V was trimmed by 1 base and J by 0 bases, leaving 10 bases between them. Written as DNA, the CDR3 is TGTGCCAGCAGCTTAGTGGAGTTCAGCTCCTACAATGAGCAGTTCTTC. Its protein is CASSLVEFSSYNEQFF.

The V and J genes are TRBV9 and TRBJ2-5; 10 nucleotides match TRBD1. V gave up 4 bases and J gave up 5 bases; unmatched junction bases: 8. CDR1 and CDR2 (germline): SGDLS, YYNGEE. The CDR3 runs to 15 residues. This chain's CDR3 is CASSSRDRGEETQYF. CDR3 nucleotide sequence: TGTGCCAGCAGCAGCAGGGACAGGGGTGAGGAGACCCAGTACTTC.